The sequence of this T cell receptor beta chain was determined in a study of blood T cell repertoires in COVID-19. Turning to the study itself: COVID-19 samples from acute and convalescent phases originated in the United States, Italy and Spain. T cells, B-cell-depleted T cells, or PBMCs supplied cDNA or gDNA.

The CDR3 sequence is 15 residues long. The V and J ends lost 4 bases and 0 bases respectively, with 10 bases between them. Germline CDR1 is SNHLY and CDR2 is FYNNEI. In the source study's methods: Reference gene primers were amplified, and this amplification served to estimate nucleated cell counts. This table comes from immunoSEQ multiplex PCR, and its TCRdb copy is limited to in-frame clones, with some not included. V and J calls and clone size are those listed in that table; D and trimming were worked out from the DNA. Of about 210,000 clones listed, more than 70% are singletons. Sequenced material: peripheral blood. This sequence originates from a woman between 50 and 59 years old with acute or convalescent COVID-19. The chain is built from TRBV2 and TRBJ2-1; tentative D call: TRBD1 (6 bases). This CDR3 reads CASSVDRNSYNEQFF. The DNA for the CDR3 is TGTGCCAGCAGTGTAGACAGGAACTCCTACAATGAGCAGTTCTTC.